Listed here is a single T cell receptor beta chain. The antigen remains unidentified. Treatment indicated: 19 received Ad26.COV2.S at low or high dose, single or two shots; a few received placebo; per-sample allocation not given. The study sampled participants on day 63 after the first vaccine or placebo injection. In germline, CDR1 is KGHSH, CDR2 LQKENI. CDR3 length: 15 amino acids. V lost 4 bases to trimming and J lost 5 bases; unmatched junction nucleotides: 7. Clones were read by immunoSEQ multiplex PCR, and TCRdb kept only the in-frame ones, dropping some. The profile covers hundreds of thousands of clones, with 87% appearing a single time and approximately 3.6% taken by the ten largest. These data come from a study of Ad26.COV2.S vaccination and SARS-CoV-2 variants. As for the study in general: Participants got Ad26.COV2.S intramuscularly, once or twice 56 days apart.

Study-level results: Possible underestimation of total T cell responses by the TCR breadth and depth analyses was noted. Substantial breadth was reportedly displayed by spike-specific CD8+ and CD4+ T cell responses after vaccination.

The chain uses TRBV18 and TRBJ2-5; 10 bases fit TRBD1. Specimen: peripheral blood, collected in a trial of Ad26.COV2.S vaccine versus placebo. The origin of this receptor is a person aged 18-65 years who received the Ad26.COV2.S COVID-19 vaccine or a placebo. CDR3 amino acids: CASSRRTGGEETQYF. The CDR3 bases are TGTGCCAGCTCACGAAGGACAGGGGGAGAGGAGACCCAGTACTTC.